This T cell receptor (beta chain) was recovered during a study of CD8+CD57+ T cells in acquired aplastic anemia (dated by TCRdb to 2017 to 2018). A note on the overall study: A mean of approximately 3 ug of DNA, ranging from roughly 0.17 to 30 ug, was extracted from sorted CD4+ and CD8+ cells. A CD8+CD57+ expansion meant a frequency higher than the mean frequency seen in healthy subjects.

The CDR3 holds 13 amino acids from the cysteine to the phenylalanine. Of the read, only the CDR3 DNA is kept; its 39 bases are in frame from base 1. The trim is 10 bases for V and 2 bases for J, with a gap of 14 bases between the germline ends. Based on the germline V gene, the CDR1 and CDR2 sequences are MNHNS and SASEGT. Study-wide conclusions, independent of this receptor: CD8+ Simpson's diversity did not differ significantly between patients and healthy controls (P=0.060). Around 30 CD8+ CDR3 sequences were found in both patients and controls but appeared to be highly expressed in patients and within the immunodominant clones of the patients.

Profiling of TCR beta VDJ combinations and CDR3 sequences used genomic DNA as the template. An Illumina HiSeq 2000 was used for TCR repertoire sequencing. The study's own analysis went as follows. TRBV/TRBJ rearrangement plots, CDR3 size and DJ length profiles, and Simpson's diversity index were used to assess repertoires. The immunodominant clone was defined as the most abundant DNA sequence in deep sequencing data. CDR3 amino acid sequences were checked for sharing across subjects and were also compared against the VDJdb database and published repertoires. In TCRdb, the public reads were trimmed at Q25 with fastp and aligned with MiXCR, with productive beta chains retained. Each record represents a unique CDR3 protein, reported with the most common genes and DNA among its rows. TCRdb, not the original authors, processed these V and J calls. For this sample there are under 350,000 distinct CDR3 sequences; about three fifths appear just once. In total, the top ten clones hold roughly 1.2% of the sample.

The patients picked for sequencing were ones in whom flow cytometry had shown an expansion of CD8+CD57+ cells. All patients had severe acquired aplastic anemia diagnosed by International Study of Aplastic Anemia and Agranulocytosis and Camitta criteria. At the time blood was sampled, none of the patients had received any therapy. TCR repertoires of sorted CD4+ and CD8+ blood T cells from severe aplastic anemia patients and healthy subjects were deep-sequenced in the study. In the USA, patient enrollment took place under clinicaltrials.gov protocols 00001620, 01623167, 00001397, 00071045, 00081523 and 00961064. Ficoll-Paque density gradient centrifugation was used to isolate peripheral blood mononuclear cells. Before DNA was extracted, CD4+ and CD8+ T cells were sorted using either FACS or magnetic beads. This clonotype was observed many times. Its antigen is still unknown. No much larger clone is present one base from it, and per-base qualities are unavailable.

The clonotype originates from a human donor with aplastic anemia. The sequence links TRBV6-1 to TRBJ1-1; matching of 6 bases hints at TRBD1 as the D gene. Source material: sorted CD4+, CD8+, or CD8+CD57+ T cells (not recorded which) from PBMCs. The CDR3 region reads CATRGGGNTEAFF. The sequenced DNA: TGTGCCACTCGAGGGGGGGGCAACACTGAAGCTTTCTTT.